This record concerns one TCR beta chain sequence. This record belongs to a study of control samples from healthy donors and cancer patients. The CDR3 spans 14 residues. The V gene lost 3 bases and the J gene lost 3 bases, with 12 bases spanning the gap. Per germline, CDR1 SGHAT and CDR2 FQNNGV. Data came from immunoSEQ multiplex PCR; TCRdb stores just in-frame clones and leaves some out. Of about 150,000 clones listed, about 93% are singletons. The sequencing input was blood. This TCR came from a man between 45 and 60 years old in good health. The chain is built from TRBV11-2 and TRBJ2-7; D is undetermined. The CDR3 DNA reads TGTGCCAGCAGCTTGATGGGCGGATACTACGAGCAGTACTTC. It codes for CASSLMGGYYEQYF.